Shown below are 23 T cell receptor beta chains from a single sample sequenced in a study of blood T cell repertoires in COVID-19. Clones were read by immunoSEQ multiplex PCR, and TCRdb kept only the in-frame ones, dropping some. The sample shows about 200,000 clones, 90% of them seen only once. The sequencing sample was made of peripheral blood. The receptors were gathered from a man aged 50-59 years with acute or convalescent COVID-19.

The chain is built from TRBV11-3 and TRBJ2-5; possible D gene TRBD1, 6 bases. V was cut by 5 bases and J by 1 base, with 8 bases left in between. The CDR3 totals 13 residues. Germline CDR1 SGHNT, CDR2 YENEEA. The CDR3 nucleotides are TGTGCCAGCAGCCCGGACAGCCAAGAGACCCAGTACTTC. It is translated as CASSPDSQETQYF.

The chain combines TRBV2 with TRBJ2-3; D is perhaps TRBD1 (5 bases). V lost 1 base and J 3 bases, leaving 5 bases between the germline ends. The germline V gene encodes CDR1 SNHLY and CDR2 FYNNEI. This CDR3 contains 13 residues. This CDR3 reads CASSEEGTDTQYF. In nucleotides, the CDR3 is TGTGCCAGCAGTGAAGAGGGGACAGATACGCAGTATTTT.

The CDR3 region has the DNA TGTGCCAGCAGCTCAAGCCAAAGGGGAAGGTATGGCTACACCTTC. Amino acid sequence: CASSSSQRGRYGYTF. The gene calls are TRBV4-2 and TRBJ1-2; the D gene is possibly TRBD1 (5 bases). V lost 5 bases to trimming and J lost 5 bases, with 18 bases between them. The CDR3 is 15 amino acids. The germline V gene encodes CDR1 LGHNA and CDR2 YNFKEQ.

The chain has TRBV10-2 and TRBJ2-7, with 15 bases identical to TRBD2. V dropped 6 bases and J dropped 5; count of bases not matched to a gene: 5. The germline CDR1 and CDR2 sequences are WSHSY and SAAADI. CDR3 length equals 15 residues. The CDR3 region has the DNA TGCGCCAGCAGCCCCGGGACTAGCGGGAGGAACGAGCAGTACTTC. As protein: CASSPGTSGRNEQYF.

The rearrangement joins TRBV6-8 to TRBJ2-2; TRBD2 matches at 10 bases. This CDR3 has 21 residues. V was pared by 6 bases and J by 2 bases, with 21 bases of the junction left unmatched. The germline gives CDR1 MNHGY, CDR2 SAAAGT. This CDR3 reads CASSSRSKREGPVINTGELFF. CDR3 coding DNA: TGTGCCAGCAGCTCGCGCTCCAAGCGGGAGGGCCCTGTAATAAACACCGGGGAGCTGTTTTTT.

J is TRBJ2-3 and V is TRBV28; 16 positions agree with TRBD2. CDR3 size: 14 residues. The V gene's germline CDR1 is MDHEN and CDR2 SYDVKM. The trim removed 8 bases at V and 8 bases at J, leaving 4 bases unmatched. For the CDR3, the DNA is TGTGCCAGCGCGGGACTAGCGGGGGGGTTTACGCAGTATTTT. This translates into CASAGLAGGFTQYF.

The CDR3 DNA is TGCGCCAGCAGCTTGTTTGGACTACCGGTACGAGAGCAGTTCTTC. This gives the protein CASSLFGLPVREQFF. The chain uses TRBV5-1 and TRBJ2-1; tentative D call: TRBD2 (6 bases). The ends were cut back, 1 base at V and 10 bases at J, with 18 bases in the middle. Germline CDR1 and CDR2: SGHRS and YFSETQ. The CDR3 is 15 amino acids. The variable domain in full, completed from reference TRBV5-1 and TRBJ2-1, reads KAGVTQTPRYLIKTRGQQVTLSCSPISGHRSVSWYQQTPGQGLQFLFEYFSETQRNKGNFPGRFSGRQFSNSRSEMNVSTLELGDSALYLCASSLFGLPVREQFFGPGTRLTVL.

This clone was seen a few times. The CDR3 coding sequence is TGTGCCAGCACCCCGGCGAGGGAACTAGCTGAAGCTTTCTTT. Translation gives CASTPARELAEAFF. The chain combines TRBV6-5 with TRBJ1-1; D remains ambiguous. This CDR3 contains 14 residues. Per the germline V gene, CDR1 is MNHEY and CDR2 is SVGAGI. V was cut by 7 bases and J by 6 bases, with 18 bases left in between.

The gene calls are TRBV3-1 (or the pseudogene TRBV3-2) and TRBJ1-1, with unresolved D. V lost 4 bases and J lost 5, with 17 bases in between. The CDR3 totals 15 residues. Germline V gene sequence: CDR1 LGHDT, CDR2 YNNKEL (reference sequence). CDR3 amino acids: CASSPFGSRGTEAFF. For the CDR3, the DNA is TGTGCCAGCAGCCCCTTCGGATCCCGAGGGACTGAAGCTTTCTTT.

The rearrangement uses TRBV6-5 and TRBJ2-3; 10 bases fit TRBD2. There are 14 residues in the CDR3. Trimming took 9 bases from V and 6 from J; bases not matched to a gene: 9. In germline, CDR1 is MNHEY, CDR2 SVGAGI. The CDR3 nucleotides are TGTGCCAGTAATCTAGCGGGAGTAGGGGATACGCAGTATTTT. Its translation: CASNLAGVGDTQYF.

V and J are TRBV7-2 and TRBJ2-5, with 8 bases fitting TRBD1. This CDR3 is built from 16 residues. Germline trimming cut 1 base from V and 5 bases from J; bases unmatched to any gene: 9. Germline assignment: CDR1 SGHTA and CDR2 FQGNSA. CDR3 region: CASSLVATGAEETQYF. The CDR3 region has the DNA TGTGCCAGCAGCTTAGTTGCGACAGGGGCGGAGGAGACCCAGTACTTC.

The V gene is TRBV6-2 or TRBV6-3, the J gene TRBJ2-1, with 8 bases aligning to TRBD2. The CDR3 runs to 15 residues. The trim removed 6 bases at V and 9 bases at J, leaving 13 bases unmatched. The V gene's germline CDR1 is MNHEY and CDR2 SVGEGT. As DNA, the CDR3 is TGTGCCAGCAGCCTCCTAGCGGGCGGGGTCGGTGAGCAGTTCTTC. Residues: CASSLLAGGVGEQFF.

CDR3 nucleotides: TGTGCCGCTAGCCCGGGCGGCTTTAATGAAAAACTGTTTTTT. It specifies CAASPGGFNEKLFF. The V and J genes are TRBV7-9 and TRBJ1-4; D is unclear. CDR1 and CDR2 from the germline V gene are SEHNR and FQNEAQ (reference sequence). This CDR3 contains 14 residues. Trimming shortened V by 11 bases and J by 4 bases, and 17 bases separated the two germline ends.

The rearrangement joins TRBV13 to TRBJ2-3, with 7 bases lining up with TRBD2. CDR1 is PRHDT, CDR2 FYEKMQ, per germline (reference sequence). This CDR3 region has 15 residues. Trimming cost V 5 bases and J 3 bases; bases outside gene matches: 8. The CDR3 DNA reads as TGTGCCAGCAGCGCAGCGGGACTTGGTACAGATACGCAGTATTTT. Translated, it gives CASSAAGLGTDTQYF.

The J gene is TRBJ1-1, the V gene TRBV2; D perhaps matches TRBD1 (6 bases). The CDR3 spans 14 residues. Trimming cost V 3 bases and J 8 bases, with 16 bases left between them. Germline V gene lookup returns CDR1 SNHLY and CDR2 FYNNEI. The CDR3 loop is CASSDLRGAREAFF. The CDR3 nucleotides are TGTGCCAGCAGTGATCTTCGGGGGGCACGGGAAGCTTTCTTT.

This clone was counted once. This chain joins TRBV30 and TRBJ1-2; tentatively, D is TRBD1 (6 bases). From germline, CDR1 is GTSNPN and CDR2 SVGIG (reference sequence). Trimming took 3 bases from V and 4 from J, leaving 18 bases between them. The CDR3 is made up of 15 amino acids. The CDR3 DNA reads as TGTGCCTGGAGAATGGGACAAGGGAATGCCTATGGCTACACCTTC. Protein: CAWRMGQGNAYGYTF.

The chain is built from TRBV5-4 and TRBJ2-7; TRBD1 matches at 7 bases. With 4 bases clipped from V and 3 bases from J, the junction kept 7 bases outside the gene matches. The CDR3 runs 14 residues. Per germline, CDR1 SGHNT and CDR2 YYREEE (reference sequence). Here the CDR3 DNA reads TGTGCCAGCAGCGCCAAGACAGGGATCTACGAGCAGTACTTC. This codes for CASSAKTGIYEQYF.

This chain uses TRBV6-5 with TRBJ1-4; a possible D gene is TRBD1 (6 bases). V dropped 7 bases and J dropped 9 bases, with 21 bases sitting between them. In germline, CDR1 is MNHEY, CDR2 SVGAGI. CDR3 length: 15 amino acids. The CDR3 DNA sequence: TGTGCCAGCACCCTGGGGTCGGACGGACAGAAAAAACTGTTTTTT. Residues: CASTLGSDGQKKLFF.

This clone occurred a few times. The rearrangement joins TRBV4-3 to TRBJ1-6; D unresolved. CDR1 is LGHNA, CDR2 YSLEER, per germline. Trimming pared 0 bases from V and 7 bases from J, leaving 13 bases between. The CDR3 has 16 residues. The CDR3 here is CASSQDRRRSNSPLHF. The CDR3 DNA is TGCGCCAGCAGCCAAGACCGCCGTAGGAGCAATTCACCCCTCCACTTT.

The V gene is TRBV15, the J gene TRBJ2-1, with 10 bases identical to TRBD2. This CDR3 contains 19 residues. Germline CDR1 LNHNV, CDR2 YYDKDF (reference sequence). The V segment lost 2 bases and the J segment 7 bases; nucleotides outside the gene matches: 17. CDR3 residues: CATSRRGRPGLAGENEQFF. The CDR3 bases are TGTGCCACCAGCAGAAGAGGACGGCCTGGGCTAGCGGGGGAGAATGAGCAGTTCTTC.

This sequence joins TRBV28 and TRBJ1-5; 12 bases line up with TRBD1. Trimming removed 6 bases from V and 1 base from J; junction bases left unmatched: 10. Germline V gene data show CDR1 as MDHEN and CDR2 as SYDVKM. This CDR3 is 18 amino acids long. The CDR3 loop is CASRGRDRGPWSNQPQHF. The CDR3 DNA reads TGTGCCAGCAGGGGCCGGGACAGGGGGCCTTGGAGCAATCAGCCCCAGCATTTT.

The chain couples TRBV2 to TRBJ2-5, with no clear D. The V end lost 6 bases, the J end lost 2 bases, and 13 bases lay between the germline ends. The CDR3 is 14 residues long. Germline V lookup: CDR1 SNHLY, CDR2 FYNNEI. The DNA for the CDR3 is TGTGCCAGCAGCCCGCGGCAGCTACAAGAGACCCAGTACTTC. Residues: CASSPRQLQETQYF.

This chain connects TRBV2 to TRBJ1-5; D is ambiguous. The CDR3 has 16 amino acids. Germline lookup yields CDR1 SNHLY and CDR2 FYNNEI. Trimming took 7 bases from V and 2 from J, leaving 18 bases between them. Written as DNA, the CDR3 is TGTGCCAGCACCTTGGAGGGCGGCCGGGGCAATCAGCCCCAGCATTTT. Translated, it gives CASTLEGGRGNQPQHF.